The 8 T cell receptor beta chains listed next were all sequenced from one sample in a study of cytomegalovirus exposure and HLA in healthy donors. The PCR ran on 60 Vbeta and 13 Jbeta primers. Sequencing was performed with immunoSEQ multiplex PCR; in TCRdb, only in-frame clones are kept and a portion is missing. In the table there are tens of thousands of clones, about 69% of which are singletons. The specimen was PBMCs. The receptors come from a middle-aged woman in good health and CMV-seropositive.

V usage is TRBV4-2 and J usage is TRBJ2-7; TRBD1 agrees at 7 bases. The ends lost 4 bases at V and 1 base at J; junction bases unmatched: 1. The germline CDR1 and CDR2 sequences are LGHNA and YNFKEQ. The CDR3 contains 13 residues. The CDR3 sequence: CASSRDRSYEQYV. CDR3 nucleotides: TGTGCCAGCAGCCGGGACAGATCCTACGAGCAGTACGTC.

The chain combines TRBV6-5 with TRBJ2-1; 9 nucleotides agree with TRBD1. Germline CDR1 reads MNHEY; CDR2 reads SVGAGI. CDR3 length equals 15 residues. V lost 4 bases and J lost 0; bases outside the gene matches: 1. In nucleotides, the CDR3 is TGTGCCAGCAGTTCGGACAGGGGCTCCTACAATGAGCAGTTCTTC. It codes for CASSSDRGSYNEQFF.

This chain connects TRBV30 to TRBJ2-1, with TRBD2 matching 10 bases. CDR3 length: 16 residues. The germline V gene has CDR1 GTSNPN and CDR2 SVGIG (reference sequence). V shed 0 bases and J 6 bases; nucleotides not matched to a gene: 8. The CDR3 here is CAWSVRAGGVLNEQFF. The CDR3 DNA sequence: TGTGCCTGGAGTGTTCGAGCGGGGGGGGTTCTCAATGAGCAGTTCTTC.

J is TRBJ2-5 and V is TRBV4-3; 14 nucleotides agree with TRBD2. J was trimmed by 5 bases and V by 4 bases; bases with no gene match: 6. The CDR3 loop spans 16 amino acids. Germline V gives CDR1 LGHNA, CDR2 YSLEER. The CDR3 bases are TGCGCCAGCAGCCTGGGACTAGCGGGAGTACAGGAGACCCAGTACTTC. Protein: CASSLGLAGVQETQYF.

The V and J genes are TRBV27 and TRBJ1-4; D gene ambiguous. V was cut by 3 bases and J by 5 bases, with 10 bases left in between. CDR1 and CDR2 from the germline V gene are MNHEY and SMNVEV (reference sequence). This CDR3 comprises 14 residues. Here the CDR3 reads CASSLSPLNEKLFF. The CDR3 DNA sequence: TGTGCCAGCAGTTTGAGTCCGCTAAATGAAAAACTGTTTTTT.

This chain joins TRBV11-2 and TRBJ2-1; 11 bases agree with TRBD2. The CDR3 consists of 15 residues. Germline assignment: CDR1 SGHAT and CDR2 FQNNGV. The V segment lost 5 bases and the J segment 4 bases; nucleotides outside the gene matches: 4. The DNA for the CDR3 is TGTGCCAGCAGCCCGGGACTAGCGGCTTACAATGAGCAGTTCTTC. Translating it yields CASSPGLAAYNEQFF.

This clone was seen once. The chain recombines TRBV6-5 with TRBJ2-3; 7 bases match TRBD1. Trimming took 6 bases from V and 2 from J; bases not matched to a gene: 5. Germline-derived CDR1 and CDR2 are MNHEY and SVGAGI. The CDR3 is 14 residues long. The CDR3 spells CASSWDRSTDTQYF. DNA of the CDR3: TGTGCCAGCAGCTGGGACAGATCCACAGATACGCAGTATTTT.

This clone was detected a few times. The chain links TRBV2 to TRBJ2-1; D not resolved. Germline lookup yields CDR1 SNHLY and CDR2 FYNNEI. Between the trimmed V and J ends, which lost 6 bases and 10 bases, there was a span of 13 bases. CDR3 size: 12 residues. The CDR3 DNA reads TGTGCCAGCAGAACCCTCAGTCACGAGCAGTTCTTC. Its translation: CASRTLSHEQFF.